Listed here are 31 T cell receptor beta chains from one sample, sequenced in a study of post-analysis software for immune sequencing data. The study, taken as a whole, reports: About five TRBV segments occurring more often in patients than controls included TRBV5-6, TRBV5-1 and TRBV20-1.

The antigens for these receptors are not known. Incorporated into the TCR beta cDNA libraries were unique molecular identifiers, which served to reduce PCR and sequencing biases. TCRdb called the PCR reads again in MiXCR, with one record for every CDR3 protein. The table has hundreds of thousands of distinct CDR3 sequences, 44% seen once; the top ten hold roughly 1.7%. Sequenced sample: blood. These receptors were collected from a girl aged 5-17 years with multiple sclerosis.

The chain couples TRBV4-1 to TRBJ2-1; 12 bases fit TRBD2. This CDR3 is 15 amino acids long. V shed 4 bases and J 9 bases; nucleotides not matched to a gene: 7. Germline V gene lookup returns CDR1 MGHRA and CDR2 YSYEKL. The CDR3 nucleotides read TGCGCCAGCAGCCCATCTAGCGGGGGGGCCAGTGAGCAGTTCTTC. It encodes CASSPSSGGASEQFF.

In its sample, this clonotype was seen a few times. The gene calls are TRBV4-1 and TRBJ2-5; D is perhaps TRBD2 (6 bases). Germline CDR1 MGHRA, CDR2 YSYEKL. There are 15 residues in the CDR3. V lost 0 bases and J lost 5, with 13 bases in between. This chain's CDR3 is CASSQEGGAGETQYF. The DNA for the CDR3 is TGCGCCAGCAGCCAAGAAGGCGGCGCGGGGGAGACCCAGTACTTC.

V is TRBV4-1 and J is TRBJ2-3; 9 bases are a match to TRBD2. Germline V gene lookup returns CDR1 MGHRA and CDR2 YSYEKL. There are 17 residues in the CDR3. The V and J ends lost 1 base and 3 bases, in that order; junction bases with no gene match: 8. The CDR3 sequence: CASSQGRASGKTDTQYF. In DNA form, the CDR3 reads TGCGCCAGCAGCCAAGGACGGGCTAGCGGGAAGACAGATACGCAGTATTTT.

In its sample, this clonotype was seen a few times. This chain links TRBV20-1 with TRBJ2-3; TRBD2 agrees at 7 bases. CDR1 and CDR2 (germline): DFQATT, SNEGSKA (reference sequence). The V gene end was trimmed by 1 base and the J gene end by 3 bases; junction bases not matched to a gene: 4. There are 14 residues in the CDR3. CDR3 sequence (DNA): TGCAGTGCTAGAGGCCTAGCGGTTACAGATACGCAGTATTTT. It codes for CSARGLAVTDTQYF.

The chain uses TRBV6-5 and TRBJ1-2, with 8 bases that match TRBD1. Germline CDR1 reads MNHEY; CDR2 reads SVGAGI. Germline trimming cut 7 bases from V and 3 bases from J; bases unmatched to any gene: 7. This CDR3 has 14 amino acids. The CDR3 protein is CASTDTGGDYGYTF. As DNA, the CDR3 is TGTGCCAGCACCGACACAGGGGGAGACTATGGCTACACCTTC.

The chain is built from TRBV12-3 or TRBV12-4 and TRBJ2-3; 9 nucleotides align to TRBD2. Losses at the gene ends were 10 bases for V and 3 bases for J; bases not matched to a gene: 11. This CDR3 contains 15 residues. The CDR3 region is CATTGGAGGTDTQYF. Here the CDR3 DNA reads TGTGCCACCACTGGTGGGGCGGGAGGGACAGATACGCAGTATTTT.

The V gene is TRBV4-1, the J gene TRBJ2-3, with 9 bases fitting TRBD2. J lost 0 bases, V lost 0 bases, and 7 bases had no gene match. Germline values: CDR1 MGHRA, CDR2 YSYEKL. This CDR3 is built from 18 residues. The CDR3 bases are TGCGCCAGCAGCCAAGATCCTAGCGGGATGACTAGCACAGATACGCAGTATTTT. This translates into CASSQDPSGMTSTDTQYF.

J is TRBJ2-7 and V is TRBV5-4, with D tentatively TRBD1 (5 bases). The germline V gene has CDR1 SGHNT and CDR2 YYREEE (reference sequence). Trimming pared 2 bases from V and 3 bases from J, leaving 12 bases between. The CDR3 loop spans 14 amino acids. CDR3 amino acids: CASSLRGFVYEQYF. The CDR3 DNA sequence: TGTGCCAGCAGCTTAAGGGGATTCGTCTACGAGCAGTACTTC.

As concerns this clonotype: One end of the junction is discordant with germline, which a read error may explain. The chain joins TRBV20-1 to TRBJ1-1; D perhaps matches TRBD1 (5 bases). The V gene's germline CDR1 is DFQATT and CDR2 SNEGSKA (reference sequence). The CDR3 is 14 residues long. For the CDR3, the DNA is TGCAGTGCTAGCGATCCACGGGGGAACACCGAAGCTTTCTTT. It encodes CSASDPRGNTEAFF.

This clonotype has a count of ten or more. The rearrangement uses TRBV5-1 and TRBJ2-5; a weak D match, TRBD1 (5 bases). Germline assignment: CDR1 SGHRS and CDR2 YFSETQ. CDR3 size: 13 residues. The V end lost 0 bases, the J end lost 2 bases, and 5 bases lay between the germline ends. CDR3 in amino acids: CASSLGQQETQYF. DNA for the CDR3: TGCGCCAGCAGCTTGGGACAGCAAGAGACCCAGTACTTC.

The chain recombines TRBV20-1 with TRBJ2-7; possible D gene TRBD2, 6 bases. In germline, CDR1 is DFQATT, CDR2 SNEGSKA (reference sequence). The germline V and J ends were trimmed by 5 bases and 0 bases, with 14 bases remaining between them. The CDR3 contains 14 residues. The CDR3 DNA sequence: TGCAGTGCTGCCCAGCGGGTCCGCTCCTACGAGCAGTACTTC. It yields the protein CSAAQRVRSYEQYF.

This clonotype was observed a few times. The CDR3 bases are TGTGCCAGCAGCTCCCGGTGGGCCAGGGTGAACACTGAAGCTTTCTTT. Translation gives CASSSRWARVNTEAFF. The rearrangement joins TRBV7-9 to TRBJ1-1, with TRBD1 as a possible D gene (5 bases). Looked up from germline, CDR1 is SEHNR and CDR2 is FQNEAQ (reference sequence). Trimming removed 4 bases at V and 0 bases at J, with 15 bases between. The CDR3 spans 16 residues.

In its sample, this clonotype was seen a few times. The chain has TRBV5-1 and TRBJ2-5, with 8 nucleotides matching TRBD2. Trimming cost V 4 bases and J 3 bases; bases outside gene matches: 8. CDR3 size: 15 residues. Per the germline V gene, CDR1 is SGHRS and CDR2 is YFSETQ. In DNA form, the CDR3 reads TGCGCCAGCAGCGCCGTAGCGGGATTCGAAGAGACCCAGTACTTC. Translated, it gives CASSAVAGFEETQYF. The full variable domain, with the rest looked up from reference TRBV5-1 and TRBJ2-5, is KAGVTQTPRYLIKTRGQQVTLSCSPISGHRSVSWYQQTPGQGLQFLFEYFSETQRNKGNFPGRFSGRQFSNSRSEMNVSTLELGDSALYLCASSAVAGFEETQYFGPGTRLLVL.

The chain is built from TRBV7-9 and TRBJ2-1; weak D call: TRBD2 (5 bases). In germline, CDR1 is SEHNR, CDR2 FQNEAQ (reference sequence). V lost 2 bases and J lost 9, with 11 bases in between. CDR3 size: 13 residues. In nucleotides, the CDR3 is TGTGCCAGCAGCTTAATTACGGCGGGTGAGCAGTTCTTC. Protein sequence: CASSLITAGEQFF.

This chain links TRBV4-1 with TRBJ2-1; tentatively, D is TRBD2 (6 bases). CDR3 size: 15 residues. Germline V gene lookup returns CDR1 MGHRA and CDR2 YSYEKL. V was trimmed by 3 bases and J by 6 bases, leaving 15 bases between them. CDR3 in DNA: TGCGCCAGCAGCCAGCCGGGACTCGAACTCAATGAGCAGTTCTTC. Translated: CASSQPGLELNEQFF.

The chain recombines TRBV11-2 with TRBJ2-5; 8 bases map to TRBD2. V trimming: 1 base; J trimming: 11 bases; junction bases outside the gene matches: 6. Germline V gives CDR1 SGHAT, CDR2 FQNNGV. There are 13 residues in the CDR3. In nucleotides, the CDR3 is TGTGCCAGCAGCTTAGGGTACGGGGGGGAGCAGTACTTC. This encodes CASSLGYGGEQYF.

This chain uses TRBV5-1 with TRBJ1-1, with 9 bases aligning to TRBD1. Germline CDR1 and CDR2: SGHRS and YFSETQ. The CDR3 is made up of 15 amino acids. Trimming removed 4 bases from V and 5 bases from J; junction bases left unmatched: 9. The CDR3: CASSEHTGGRTEAFF. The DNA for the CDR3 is TGCGCCAGCAGCGAACACACAGGGGGCAGAACTGAAGCTTTCTTT.

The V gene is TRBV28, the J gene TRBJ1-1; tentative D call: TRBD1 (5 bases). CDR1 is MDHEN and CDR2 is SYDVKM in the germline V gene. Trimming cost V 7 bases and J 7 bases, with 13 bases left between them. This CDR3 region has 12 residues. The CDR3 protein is CASTPSGGEAFF. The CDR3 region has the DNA TGTGCCAGCACCCCATCGGGGGGTGAAGCTTTCTTT. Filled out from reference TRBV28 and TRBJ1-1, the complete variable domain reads DVKVTQSSRYLVKRTGEKVFLECVQDMDHENMFWYRQDPGLGLRLIYFSYDVKMKEKGDIPEGYSVSREKKERFSLILESASTNQTSMYLCASTPSGGEAFFGQGTRLTVV.

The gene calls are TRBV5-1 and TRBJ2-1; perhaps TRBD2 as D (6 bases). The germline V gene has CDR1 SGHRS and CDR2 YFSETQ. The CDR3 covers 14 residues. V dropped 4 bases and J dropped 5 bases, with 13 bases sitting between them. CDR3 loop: CASSISGPDNEQFF. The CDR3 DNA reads TGCGCCAGCAGCATTAGCGGTCCGGACAATGAGCAGTTCTTC.

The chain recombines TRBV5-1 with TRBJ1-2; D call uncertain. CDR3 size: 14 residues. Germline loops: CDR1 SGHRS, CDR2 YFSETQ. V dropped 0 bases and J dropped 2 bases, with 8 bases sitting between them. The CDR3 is CASSLEAFNYGYTF. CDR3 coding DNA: TGCGCCAGCAGCTTGGAGGCATTCAACTATGGCTACACCTTC.

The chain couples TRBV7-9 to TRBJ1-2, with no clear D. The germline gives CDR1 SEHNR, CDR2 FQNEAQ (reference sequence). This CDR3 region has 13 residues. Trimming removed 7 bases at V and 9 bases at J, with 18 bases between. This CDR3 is CASKSGGFNRYTF. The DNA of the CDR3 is TGTGCCAGCAAGTCCGGAGGCTTTAATCGCTACACCTTC.

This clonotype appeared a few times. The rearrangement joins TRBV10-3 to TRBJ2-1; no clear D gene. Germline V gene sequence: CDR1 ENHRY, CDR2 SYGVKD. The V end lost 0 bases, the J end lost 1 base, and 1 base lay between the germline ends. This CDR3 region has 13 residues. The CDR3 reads CAISESSYNEQFF. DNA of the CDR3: TGTGCCATCAGTGAGTCATCCTACAATGAGCAGTTCTTC.

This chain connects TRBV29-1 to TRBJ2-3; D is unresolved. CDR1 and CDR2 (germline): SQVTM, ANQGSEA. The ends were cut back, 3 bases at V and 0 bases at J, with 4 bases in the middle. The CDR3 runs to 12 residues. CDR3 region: CSVEGSTDTQYF. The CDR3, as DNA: TGCAGCGTTGAGGGGAGCACAGATACGCAGTATTTT.

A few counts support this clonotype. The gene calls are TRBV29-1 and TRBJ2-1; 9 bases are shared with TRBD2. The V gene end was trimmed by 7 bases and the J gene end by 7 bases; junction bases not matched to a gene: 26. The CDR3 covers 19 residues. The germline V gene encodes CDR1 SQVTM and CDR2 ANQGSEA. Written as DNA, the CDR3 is TGCAGCGGCATGGGGGGGCTAGCGGGAACCCCATTACATAGGAATGAGCAGTTCTTC. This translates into CSGMGGLAGTPLHRNEQFF.

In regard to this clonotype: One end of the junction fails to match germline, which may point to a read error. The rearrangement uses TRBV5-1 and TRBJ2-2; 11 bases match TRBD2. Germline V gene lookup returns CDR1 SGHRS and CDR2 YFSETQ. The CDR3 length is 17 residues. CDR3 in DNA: TGCGCCAGCAGCTCCTTAGCGGGAGGGCTTTACACCGGGGAGCCGTTTTTT. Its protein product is CASSSLAGGLYTGEPFF.

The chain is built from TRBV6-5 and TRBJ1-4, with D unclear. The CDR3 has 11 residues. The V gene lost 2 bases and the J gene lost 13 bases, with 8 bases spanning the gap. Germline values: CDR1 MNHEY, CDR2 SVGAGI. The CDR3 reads CASSYLGRLFF. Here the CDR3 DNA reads TGTGCCAGCAGTTACCTCGGGAGACTGTTTTTT.

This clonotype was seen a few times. The CDR3 loop is CASSFEGVSNEQFF. For the CDR3, the DNA is TGTGCCAGCAGTTTCGAGGGGGTGAGCAATGAGCAGTTCTTC. The rearrangement joins TRBV12-3 or TRBV12-4 to TRBJ2-1; D might be TRBD1 (6 bases). Deletions cut 3 bases from V and 6 bases from J, with 12 bases between. CDR3 length equals 14 residues.

In DNA form, the CDR3 reads TGTGCCAGCAGCTTACAGCTATCAGAGACCCAGTACTTC. This gives the protein CASSLQLSETQYF. V and J are TRBV7-2 and TRBJ2-5; no definite D call. Germline CDR1 and CDR2: SGHTA and FQGNSA. Trimming removed 2 bases from V and 4 bases from J, with 8 bases in between. This CDR3 comprises 13 residues.

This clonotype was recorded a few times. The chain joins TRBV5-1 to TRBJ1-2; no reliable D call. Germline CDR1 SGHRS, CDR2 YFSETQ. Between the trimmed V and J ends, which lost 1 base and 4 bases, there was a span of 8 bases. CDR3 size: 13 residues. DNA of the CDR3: TGCGCCAGCAGCTTGCCGTCTTCCTATGGCTACACCTTC. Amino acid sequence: CASSLPSSYGYTF. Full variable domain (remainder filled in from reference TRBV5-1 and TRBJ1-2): KAGVTQTPRYLIKTRGQQVTLSCSPISGHRSVSWYQQTPGQGLQFLFEYFSETQRNKGNFPGRFSGRQFSNSRSEMNVSTLELGDSALYLCASSLPSSYGYTFGSGTRLTVV.

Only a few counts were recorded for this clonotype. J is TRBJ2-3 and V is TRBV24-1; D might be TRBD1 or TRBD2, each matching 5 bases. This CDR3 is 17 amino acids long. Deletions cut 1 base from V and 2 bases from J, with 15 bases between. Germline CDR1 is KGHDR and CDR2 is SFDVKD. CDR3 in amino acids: CATSDLGASIHTDTQYF. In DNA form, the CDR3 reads TGTGCCACCAGTGATTTAGGGGCTAGCATCCACACAGATACGCAGTATTTT.

The CDR3 region is CASSSGQGLGNEQFF. CDR3 bases: TGTGCCAGCAGTTCAGGACAGGGGCTGGGGAATGAGCAGTTCTTC. J is TRBJ2-1 and V is TRBV12-3 or TRBV12-4; TRBD1 matches at 9 bases. This CDR3 has 15 residues. The junction had 8 bases not matched to a gene; V was cut back by 4 bases and J by 7 bases.